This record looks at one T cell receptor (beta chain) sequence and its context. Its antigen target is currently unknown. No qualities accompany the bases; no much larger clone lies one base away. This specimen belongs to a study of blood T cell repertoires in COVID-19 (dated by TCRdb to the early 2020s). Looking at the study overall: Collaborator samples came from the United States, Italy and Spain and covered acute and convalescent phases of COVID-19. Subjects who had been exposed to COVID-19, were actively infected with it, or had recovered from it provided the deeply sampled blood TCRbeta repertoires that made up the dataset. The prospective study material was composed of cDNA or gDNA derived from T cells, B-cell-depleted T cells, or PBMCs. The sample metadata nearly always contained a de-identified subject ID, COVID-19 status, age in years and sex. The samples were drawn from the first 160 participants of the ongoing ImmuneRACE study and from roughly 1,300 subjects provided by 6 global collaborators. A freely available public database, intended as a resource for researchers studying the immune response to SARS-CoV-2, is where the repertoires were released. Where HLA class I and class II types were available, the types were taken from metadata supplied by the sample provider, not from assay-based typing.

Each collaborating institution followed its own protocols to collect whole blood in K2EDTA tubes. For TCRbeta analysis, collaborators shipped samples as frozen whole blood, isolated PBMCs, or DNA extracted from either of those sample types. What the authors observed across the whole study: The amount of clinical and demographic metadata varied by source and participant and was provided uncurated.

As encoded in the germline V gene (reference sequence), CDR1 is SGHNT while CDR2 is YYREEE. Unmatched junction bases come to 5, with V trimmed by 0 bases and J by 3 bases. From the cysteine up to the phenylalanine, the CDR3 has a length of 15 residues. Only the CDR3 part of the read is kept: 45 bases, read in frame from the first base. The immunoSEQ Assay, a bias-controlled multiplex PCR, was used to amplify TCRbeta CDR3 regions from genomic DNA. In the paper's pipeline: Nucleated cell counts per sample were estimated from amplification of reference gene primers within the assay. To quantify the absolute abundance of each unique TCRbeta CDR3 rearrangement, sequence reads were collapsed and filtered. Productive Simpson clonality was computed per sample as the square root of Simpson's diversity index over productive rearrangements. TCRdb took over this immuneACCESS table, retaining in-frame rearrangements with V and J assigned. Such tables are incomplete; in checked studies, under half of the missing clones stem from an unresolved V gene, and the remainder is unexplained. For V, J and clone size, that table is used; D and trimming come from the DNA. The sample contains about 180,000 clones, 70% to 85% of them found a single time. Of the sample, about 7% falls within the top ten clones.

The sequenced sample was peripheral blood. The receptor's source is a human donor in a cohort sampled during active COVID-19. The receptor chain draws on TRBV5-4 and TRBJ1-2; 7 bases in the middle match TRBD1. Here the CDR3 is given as CASSLEAGGDYGYTF. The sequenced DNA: TGTGCCAGCAGCTTGGAGGCAGGGGGAGACTATGGCTACACCTTC.